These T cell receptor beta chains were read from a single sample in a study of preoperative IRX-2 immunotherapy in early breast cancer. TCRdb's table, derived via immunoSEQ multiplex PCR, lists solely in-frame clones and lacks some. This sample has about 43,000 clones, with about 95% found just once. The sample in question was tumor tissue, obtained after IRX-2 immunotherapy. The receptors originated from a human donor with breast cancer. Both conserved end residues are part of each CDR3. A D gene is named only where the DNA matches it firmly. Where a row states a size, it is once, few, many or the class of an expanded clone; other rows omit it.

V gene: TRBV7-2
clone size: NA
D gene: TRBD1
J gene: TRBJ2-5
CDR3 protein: CASSSLGQGGRETQYF
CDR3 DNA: TGTGCCAGCAGCTCGCTTGGACAGGGAGGTCGAGAGACCCAGTACTTC

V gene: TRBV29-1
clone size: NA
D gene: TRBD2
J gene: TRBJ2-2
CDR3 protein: CSVSEPGLARTGELFF
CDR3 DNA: TGCAGCGTTTCGGAACCGGGACTAGCGAGGACCGGGGAGCTGTTTTTT

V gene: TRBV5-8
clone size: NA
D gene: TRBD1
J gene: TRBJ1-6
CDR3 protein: CASSWGTVNSPLHF
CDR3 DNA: TGTGCCAGCAGCTGGGGGACAGTTAATTCACCCCTCCACTTT

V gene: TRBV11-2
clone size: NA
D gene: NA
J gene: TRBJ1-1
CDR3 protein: CASSLIAPMGLSNTEAFF
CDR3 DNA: TGTGCCAGCAGCTTAATTGCACCCATGGGACTATCGAACACTGAAGCTTTCTTT

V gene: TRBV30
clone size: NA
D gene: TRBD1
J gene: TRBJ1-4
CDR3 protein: CAWSATGQGKLFF
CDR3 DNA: TGTGCCTGGAGTGCAACCGGACAGGGAAAACTGTTTTTT

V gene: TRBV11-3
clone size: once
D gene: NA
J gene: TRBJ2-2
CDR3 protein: CASSAISYGNTGELFF
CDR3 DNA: TGTGCCAGCAGCGCCATCTCGTATGGGAACACCGGGGAGCTGTTTTTT

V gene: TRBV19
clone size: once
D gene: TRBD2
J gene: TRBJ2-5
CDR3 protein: CASSISGGRETQYF
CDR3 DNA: TGTGCCAGTAGTATTAGCGGGGGTCGGGAGACCCAGTACTTC

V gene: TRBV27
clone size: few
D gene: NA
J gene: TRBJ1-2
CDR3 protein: CASSLSIGDYGYTF
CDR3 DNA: TGTGCCAGCAGTTTATCGATCGGGGACTATGGCTACACCTTC

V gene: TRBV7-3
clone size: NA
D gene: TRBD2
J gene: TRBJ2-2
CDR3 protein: CASSSQGPGLAGVGTGELFF
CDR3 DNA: TGTGCCAGCAGCTCCCAGGGCCCGGGACTAGCGGGAGTAGGGACCGGGGAGCTGTTTTTT

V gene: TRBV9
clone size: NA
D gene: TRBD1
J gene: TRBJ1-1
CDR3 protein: CASSVQGAGTEAFF
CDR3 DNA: TGTGCCAGCAGCGTACAGGGGGCGGGCACTGAAGCTTTCTTT

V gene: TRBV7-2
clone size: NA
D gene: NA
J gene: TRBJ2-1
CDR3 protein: CASSQRLLPYNEQFF
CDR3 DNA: TGTGCCAGCAGCCAGAGACTCCTCCCCTACAATGAGCAGTTCTTC

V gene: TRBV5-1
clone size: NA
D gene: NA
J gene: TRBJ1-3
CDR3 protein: CASSSDLGFSGNTIYF
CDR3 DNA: TGCGCCAGCAGCTCCGATCTTGGGTTCTCTGGAAACACCATATATTTT

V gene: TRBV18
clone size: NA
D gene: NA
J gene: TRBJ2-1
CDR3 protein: CASSPYMDNEQFF
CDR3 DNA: TGTGCCAGCTCACCCTACATGGACAATGAGCAGTTCTTC

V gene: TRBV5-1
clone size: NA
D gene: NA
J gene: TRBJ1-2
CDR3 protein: CASSLVGDDGYTF
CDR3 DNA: TGCGCCAGCAGCTTGGTAGGGGATGATGGCTACACCTTC

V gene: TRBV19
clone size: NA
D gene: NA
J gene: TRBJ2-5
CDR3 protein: CASRLAGEETQYF
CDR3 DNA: TGTGCCAGTAGGCTCGCGGGTGAAGAGACCCAGTACTTC

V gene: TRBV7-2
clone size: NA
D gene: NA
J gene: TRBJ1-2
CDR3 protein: CASSLGRAGVYGYTF
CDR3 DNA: TGTGCCAGCAGCTTAGGTCGTGCAGGGGTATATGGCTACACCTTC

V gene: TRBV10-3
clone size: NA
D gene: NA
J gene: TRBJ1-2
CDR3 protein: CAASSGGGGYGYTF
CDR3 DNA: TGTGCCGCCTCCTCCGGCGGGGGAGGCTATGGCTACACCTTC

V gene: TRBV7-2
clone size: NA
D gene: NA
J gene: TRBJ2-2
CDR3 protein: CASSLEQGIGELFF
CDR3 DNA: TGTGCCAGCAGCTTAGAGCAGGGGATCGGGGAGCTGTTTTTT

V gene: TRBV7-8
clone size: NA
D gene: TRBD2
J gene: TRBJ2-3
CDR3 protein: CASSLRGRDTDTQYF
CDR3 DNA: TGTGCCAGCAGCTTACGAGGGAGGGACACAGATACGCAGTATTTT

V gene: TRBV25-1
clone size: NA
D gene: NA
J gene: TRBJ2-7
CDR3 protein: CASSRPVGTGGREQYF
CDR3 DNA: TGTGCCAGCAGTCGGCCGGTTGGTACCGGGGGGCGCGAGCAGTACTTC

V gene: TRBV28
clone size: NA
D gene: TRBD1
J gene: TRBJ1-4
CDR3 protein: CASSTPGTGLREKLFF
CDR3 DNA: TGTGCCAGCAGCACTCCCGGGACAGGGCTGAGGGAAAAACTGTTTTTT

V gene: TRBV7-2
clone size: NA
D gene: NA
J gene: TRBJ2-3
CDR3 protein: CASSRESLSRTDTQYF
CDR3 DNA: TGTGCCAGCAGCCGGGAATCATTGAGTAGGACAGATACGCAGTATTTT

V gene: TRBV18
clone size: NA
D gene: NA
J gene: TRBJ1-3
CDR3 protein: CASSPTRIGPGNTIYF
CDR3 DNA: TGTGCCAGCTCACCGACGAGGATAGGCCCTGGAAACACCATATATTTT

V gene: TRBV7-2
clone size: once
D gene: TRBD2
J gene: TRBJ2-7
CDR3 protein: CASSSRSGGYEQYF
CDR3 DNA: TGTGCCAGCAGCAGCCGTAGCGGGGGCTACGAGCAGTACTTC